These T cell receptor beta chains were read from a single sample in a study of T cells in Graves' hyperthyroidism and ophthalmopathy. TCRdb reanalysed the multiplex PCR reads using MiXCR and keeps one entry per CDR3 protein. The sample includes more than 300,000 distinct CDR3 sequences, 13% of them seen just once. The sample comprised blood. Every receptor here comes from a woman under 30 with Graves' hyperthyroidism. The CDR3 runs from the conserved cysteine through the conserved F or W. A clone size is listed for some rows: how often the clone was seen (once, few, many), or a class if it is expanded.

v_call	clone_size	j_call	cdr3_aa
TRBV30	many	TRBJ2-1	CAWSWEQGLYNEQFF
TRBV20-1	few	TRBJ2-1	CSARDLGREDEQFF
TRBV12-3/TRBV12-4	many	TRBJ2-5	CASQTGETQYF
TRBV6-1	many	TRBJ2-1	CASIVAGGHYNEQFF
TRBV28	many	TRBJ1-5	CASSLVPQGTGNQPQHF
TRBV6-2/TRBV6-3	few	TRBJ2-2	CASSWSSTGELFF
TRBV10-3	many	TRBJ2-7	CAISESGSYEQYF
TRBV2	many	TRBJ2-2	CASSETGGDGELFF
TRBV7-8	many	TRBJ2-2	CASSSVIQGPANTGELFF
TRBV29-1	many	TRBJ1-5	CSVGQGENQPQHF
TRBV11-2	NA	TRBJ2-7	CASSLDAAHKGEYEQYF
TRBV15	few	TRBJ2-1	CATSRDRGQHNEQFF
TRBV25-1	NA	TRBJ2-3	CASRPSSIDTQYF
TRBV29-1	many	TRBJ1-1	CSHRGWGRMNTEAFF
TRBV28	many	TRBJ2-2	CASRKLGRANTGELFF
TRBV7-8	NA	TRBJ1-1	CASSDTGSIQGSNTEAFF
TRBV5-1	many	TRBJ2-7	CASSFGSGSYEQYF
TRBV5-6	many	TRBJ2-1	CASSPGTGVRRRNEQFF
TRBV2	many	TRBJ2-1	CAIQPTGGGEQFF
TRBV20-1	few	TRBJ1-6	CSARGAAKNSLNSPLHF
TRBV7-2	NA	TRBJ2-1	CASSLGGYWYNEQFF
TRBV7-9	many	TRBJ2-2	CASRQGLATGELFF
TRBV11-1	many	TRBJ2-7	CASSGTSYEQYF